The 17 T cell receptor beta chains presented below share a single source sample, sequenced in a study of OX40 agonist ivuxolimab in advanced cancers. The method was immunoSEQ multiplex PCR; TCRdb's version includes in-frame clones alone and lacks a portion of them. The sample has around 60,000 clones; 80% to 90% are singletons. This specimen consisted of CD4+ or CD8+ T cells sorted from blood, obtained in a trial of the OX40 agonist ivuxolimab. These receptors were obtained from an adult with an advanced solid tumor such as melanoma, head and neck, liver or kidney cancer.

V is TRBV18 and J is TRBJ2-5; D is possibly TRBD2 (6 bases). The CDR3 is 14 amino acids. Trimming left V 2 bases short and J 2 bases short, with 9 bases between. The germline gives CDR1 KGHSH, CDR2 LQKENI. The CDR3 is CASSPAAGQETQYF. The CDR3 nucleotides are TGTGCCAGCTCACCAGCGGCGGGACAAGAGACCCAGTACTTC.

In this sample, this clone turned up once. The chain employs TRBV28 and TRBJ2-5, with no clear D. The germline gives CDR1 MDHEN, CDR2 SYDVKM. The CDR3 totals 13 residues. The V end was cut by 2 bases, the J end by 5 bases, with 9 bases between. The CDR3 loop is CASSLGQLETQYF. CDR3 in DNA: TGTGCCAGCAGTTTAGGGCAGTTGGAGACCCAGTACTTC.

V gene TRBV6-6 combines with J gene TRBJ1-3; weak D call: TRBD1 (5 bases). Looked up from germline, CDR1 is MNHNY and CDR2 is SVGAGI (reference sequence). The ends were cut back, 2 bases at V and 0 bases at J, with 11 bases in the middle. The CDR3 is 16 residues long. For the CDR3, the DNA is TGTGCCAGCAGTTACCCCGGGACGGTCTCTGGAAACACCATATATTTT. It encodes CASSYPGTVSGNTIYF.

This clone has only one observation. The chain uses TRBV4-2 and TRBJ2-7; 10 bases fit TRBD2. J gave up 0 bases and V 1 base, and 12 bases lay outside the gene matches. In germline, CDR1 is LGHNA, CDR2 YNFKEQ. The CDR3 consists of 19 residues. This CDR3 is CASSQVMGRGTSDSYEQYF. CDR3 bases: TGTGCCAGCAGCCAAGTCATGGGAAGGGGGACTAGCGACTCCTACGAGCAGTACTTC.

The chain carries TRBV19 and TRBJ1-2; D is uncertain. The germline CDR1 and CDR2 sequences are LNHDA and SQIVND (reference sequence). Trimming took 6 bases from V and 7 from J, leaving 15 bases between them. The CDR3 has 13 residues. CDR3 protein: CASRDRLVPGYTF. For the CDR3, the DNA is TGTGCCAGTAGGGACCGTTTAGTTCCTGGCTACACCTTC.

The chain is built from TRBV4-2 and TRBJ1-4; D is unclear. The ends were cut back, 4 bases at V and 4 bases at J, with 10 bases in the middle. The CDR3 runs to 14 residues. Germline V gives CDR1 LGHNA, CDR2 YNFKEQ. The CDR3 sequence: CASSLRRDNEKLFF. The CDR3, as DNA: TGTGCCAGCAGCCTAAGACGAGATAATGAAAAACTGTTTTTT.

The genes are TRBV2 and TRBJ2-5; D call uncertain. Trimming took off 4 bases at V and 4 bases at J, with 10 bases between the two ends. The CDR3 contains 13 residues. Germline CDR1 SNHLY, CDR2 FYNNEI. The CDR3 nucleotides are TGTGCCAGCAGTGTTGGCACAGTAGAGACCCAGTACTTC. This translates into CASSVGTVETQYF.

The chain carries TRBV6-6 and TRBJ2-3, with D uncertain. The V gene lost 6 bases and the J gene lost 6 bases, with 16 bases spanning the gap. CDR1 and CDR2 from the germline V gene are MNHNY and SVGAGI (reference sequence). The CDR3 extends over 14 amino acids. The CDR3 loop reads CASRSTAEGDTQYF. The CDR3 region has the DNA TGTGCCAGCAGATCGACTGCGGAAGGGGATACGCAGTATTTT.

The chain is built from TRBV10-1 and TRBJ2-7; no clear D gene. Germline CDR1 is WNHNN and CDR2 is SYGVQD (reference sequence). Trimming shortened V by 3 bases and J by 6 bases, and 9 bases separated the two germline ends. The CDR3 totals 12 residues. The DNA for the CDR3 is TGCGCCAGCAGTGACGCCCAAACCGAGCAGTACTTC. Translated, it gives CASSDAQTEQYF.

The chain has TRBV9 and TRBJ2-2, with D perhaps being TRBD1 or TRBD2 (5 bases each). V was shortened by 4 bases and J by 8 bases, with 15 bases between the two germline ends. CDR1 SGDLS and CDR2 YYNGEE come from the germline V gene. The CDR3 covers 14 residues. Here the CDR3 reads CASSPKAGTGELFF. The DNA of the CDR3 is TGTGCCAGCAGCCCTAAGGCCGGGACGGGGGAGCTGTTTTTT.

V usage is TRBV2 and J usage is TRBJ1-6, with TRBD1 matching over 12 bases. This CDR3 spans 17 amino acids. Losses at the gene ends were 6 bases for V and 1 base for J; bases not matched to a gene: 4. Germline lookup yields CDR1 SNHLY and CDR2 FYNNEI. Here the CDR3 reads CASRGTGGLSYNSPLHF. The CDR3 DNA reads as TGTGCCAGCAGAGGGACAGGGGGCCTGTCCTATAATTCACCCCTCCACTTT.

The rearrangement uses TRBV7-9 and TRBJ2-1; D uncertain. Trimming took off 1 base at V and 13 bases at J, with 8 bases between the two ends. Germline V gene data show CDR1 as SEHNR and CDR2 as FQNEAQ (reference sequence). The CDR3 has 11 amino acids. The CDR3 nucleotides are TGTGCCAGCAGCTTAGGGTTGTCTCAGTTCTTC. Translating it yields CASSLGLSQFF.

This clone was observed once. The chain is built from TRBV7-2 and TRBJ1-2; D is perhaps TRBD1 (6 bases). Germline V CDR1 and CDR2: SGHTA, FQGNSA. V was trimmed by 5 bases and J by 3 bases, leaving 10 bases between them. The CDR3 spans 13 residues. CDR3 region: CASSTRGDYGYTF. DNA for the CDR3: TGTGCCAGCAGCACCAGGGGTGACTATGGCTACACCTTC.

CDR3 protein: CASSPDAGSYEQYF. In nucleotides, the CDR3 is TGTGCCAGCAGCCCCGATGCAGGTTCTTACGAGCAGTACTTC. V and J are TRBV7-2 and TRBJ2-7; D remains unclear. The V end lost 5 bases, the J end lost 4 bases, and 15 bases lay between the germline ends. CDR3 length: 14 amino acids. The germline V gene encodes CDR1 SGHTA and CDR2 FQGNSA.

This clone occurred once. The chain has TRBV5-4 and TRBJ2-1; TRBD2 is a possible D gene (5 bases). CDR3 length: 16 residues. V was clipped by 0 bases and J by 2 bases, with 12 bases between them. Germline V gene lookup returns CDR1 SGHNT and CDR2 YYREEE (reference sequence). The CDR3 coding sequence is TGTGCCAGCAGCTTGGGTGGAGGTCCCCCCTACAATGAGCAGTTCTTC. Protein: CASSLGGGPPYNEQFF.

The chain recombines TRBV5-1 with TRBJ2-3; TRBD2 matches 12 bases. Trimming at V came to 3 bases and at J to 4 bases, leaving 6 bases not matched to a gene. The CDR3 is 16 amino acids. Germline CDR1 is SGHRS and CDR2 is YFSETQ. As DNA, the CDR3 is TGCGCCAGCAGCTCACGACTAGCGGGAGCCGCAGATACGCAGTATTTT. Its protein is CASSSRLAGAADTQYF.

This chain joins TRBV11-2 and TRBJ1-2; the D is unclear. Trimming shortened V by 4 bases and J by 4 bases, and 10 bases separated the two germline ends. CDR3 size: 13 residues. Per the germline V gene, CDR1 is SGHAT and CDR2 is FQNNGV. CDR3 sequence (DNA): TGTGCCAGCAGCTATACAGCGCCCTATGGCTACACCTTC. This translates into CASSYTAPYGYTF.